The 23 T cell receptor beta chains below were found in one sample sequenced in a study of T-cell memory formation after mild COVID-19. TCRdb re-called the 5' RACE reads with MiXCR, one entry per CDR3 protein. The table lists around 530,000 distinct CDR3 sequences, 20% to 25% of them singletons. Material: PBMCs or a T cell subset sorted from them (not recorded which). Receptors were obtained from an adult woman who had mild COVID-19 (a few samples of this study predate the infection). Cell type and time point are not known.

This clonotype was found a few times. V is TRBV2 and J is TRBJ2-1; D is unresolved. The V gene's germline CDR1 is SNHLY and CDR2 FYNNEI. Deletions cut 7 bases from V and 8 bases from J, with 12 bases between. This CDR3 spans 12 amino acids. CDR3: CASNLSGYEQFF. The CDR3 DNA reads TGTGCCAGCAACTTATCGGGTTATGAGCAGTTCTTC.

Concerning this clonotype: A much larger clone lies one base from this, so it may be a read error. The chain links TRBV7-2 to TRBJ2-3; D unresolved. Trimming shortened V by 4 bases and J by 13 bases, and 15 bases separated the two germline ends. The CDR3 is made up of 12 amino acids. Germline CDR1 reads SGHTA; CDR2 reads FQGNSA. The CDR3 loop is CASSSPLGKKYF. In DNA form, the CDR3 reads TGTGCCAGCAGCTCCCCGCTGGGGAAGAAGTATTTT.

The gene calls are TRBV11-3 and TRBJ1-2, with a weak D call TRBD1 (6 bases). V was trimmed by 5 bases and J by 4 bases, leaving 14 bases between them. Germline V CDR1 and CDR2: SGHNT, YENEEA. This CDR3 comprises 14 residues. The CDR3 DNA follows: TGTGCCAGCAGCCCACTACAGGGCCCCTATGGCTACACCTTC. Protein product: CASSPLQGPYGYTF.

The rearrangement links TRBV15 to TRBJ2-3; 7 nucleotides align to TRBD2. CDR1 is LNHNV, CDR2 YYDKDF, per germline (reference sequence). The CDR3 spans 14 residues. Germline trimming cut 9 bases from V and 2 bases from J; bases unmatched to any gene: 8. The CDR3 loop is CATRGSGYTDTQYF. The CDR3 nucleotides are TGTGCCACTCGGGGTAGCGGGTACACAGATACGCAGTATTTT.

V gene TRBV4-2 combines with J gene TRBJ2-3; 11 bases are shared with TRBD2. CDR1 and CDR2 from the germline V gene are LGHNA and YNFKEQ. V shed 5 bases and J 3 bases; nucleotides not matched to a gene: 7. The CDR3 totals 16 residues. Here the CDR3 reads CASSAGTSGQTDTQYF. Here the CDR3 DNA reads TGTGCCAGCAGCGCGGGGACTAGCGGACAAACAGATACGCAGTATTTT.

The CDR3 protein is CASSSGQGALETQYF. The DNA of the CDR3 is TGCGCCAGCAGCTCCGGACAGGGGGCACTAGAGACCCAGTACTTC. The rearrangement links TRBV5-1 to TRBJ2-5; TRBD1 matches at 11 bases. CDR3 size: 15 residues. Trimming at V came to 3 bases and at J to 4 bases, leaving 5 bases not matched to a gene. Germline loops: CDR1 SGHRS, CDR2 YFSETQ.

This clonotype was seen more than once but under ten times. The V call is TRBV12-3 or TRBV12-4, the J call TRBJ2-1, with D possibly matching TRBD2 (7 bases). V lost 7 bases, J lost 2 bases, and 12 bases lay in between. The CDR3 contains 14 residues. For the CDR3, the DNA is TGTGCCAGCAATGACGGGGGGCCCTACAATGAGCAGTTCTTC. The encoded protein is CASNDGGPYNEQFF.

There are many counts of this clonotype. This chain uses TRBV14 with TRBJ2-3, with D unresolved. Germline CDR1 reads SGHDN; CDR2 reads FVKESK. The V and J ends lost 5 bases and 2 bases respectively, with 17 bases between them. This CDR3 contains 16 residues. This chain's CDR3 is CASSYTTLSSTDTQYF. The CDR3 DNA is TGTGCCAGCAGCTACACGACTCTTAGCTCCACAGATACGCAGTATTTT.

This clonotype was seen more than once but under ten times. This chain links TRBV12-3 or TRBV12-4 with TRBJ1-1, with a tentative D call TRBD1 (5 bases). This CDR3 region has 14 residues. The ends were cut back, 2 bases at V and 2 bases at J, with 9 bases in the middle. The CDR3 spells CASSLRGFNTEAFF. The CDR3 bases are TGTGCCAGCAGTTTAAGGGGATTCAACACTGAAGCTTTCTTT.

This clonotype has at least ten counts. This rearrangement joins TRBV5-1 to TRBJ1-1; D gene unclear. Germline assignment: CDR1 SGHRS and CDR2 YFSETQ. The germline V and J ends were trimmed by 6 bases and 4 bases, with 7 bases remaining between them. The CDR3 is made up of 11 amino acids. The CDR3 DNA reads as TGCGCCAGCACAGGCGGCACTGAAGCTTTCTTT. Amino acids: CASTGGTEAFF.

This clonotype was counted between two and nine times. The chain carries TRBV20-1 and TRBJ2-4; TRBD1 aligns across 7 bases. V dropped 3 bases and J dropped 3; count of bases not matched to a gene: 5. Per germline, CDR1 DFQATT and CDR2 SNEGSKA (reference sequence). This CDR3 comprises 14 residues. DNA for the CDR3: TGCAGTGCTAGCATTGGGACAGACAAAAACATTCAGTACTTC. Protein sequence: CSASIGTDKNIQYF.

This clonotype was seen a few times. V gene TRBV5-1 combines with J gene TRBJ2-7; D gene ambiguous. CDR1 and CDR2 from the germline V gene are SGHRS and YFSETQ. The length of the CDR3 is 12 residues. Trimming stripped 3 bases from V and 2 bases from J, with 6 bases between. The CDR3 DNA is TGCGCCAGCAGCTCGGCCACCTACGAGCAGTACTTC. It encodes CASSSATYEQYF.

This chain connects TRBV5-6 to TRBJ1-1; D remains ambiguous. V was shortened by 4 bases and J by 3 bases, with 7 bases between the two germline ends. The CDR3 has 12 amino acids. Germline values: CDR1 SGHDT, CDR2 YYEEEE. The CDR3 bases are TGTGCCAGCAGCATTGGGGACACTGAAGCTTTCTTT. This codes for CASSIGDTEAFF. Full variable domain (missing parts from reference TRBV5-6 and TRBJ1-1): DAGVTQSPTHLIKTRGQQVTLRCSPKSGHDTVSWYQQALGQGPQFIFQYYEEEERQRGNFPDRFSGHQFPNYSSELNVNALLLGDSALYLCASSIGDTEAFFGQGTRLTVV.

This clonotype was recorded a few times. The chain carries TRBV18 and TRBJ1-1; 7 bases align to TRBD1. The CDR3 is 15 amino acids. The ends lost 3 bases at V and 7 bases at J; junction bases unmatched: 11. Germline CDR1 is KGHSH and CDR2 is LQKENI. CDR3 DNA sequence: TGTGCCAGCTCACCCCGGGGAGGGGGCTGGATTGAAGCTTTCTTT. This gives the protein CASSPRGGGWIEAFF.

There are a few counts of this clonotype. This chain uses TRBV7-9 with TRBJ2-7; 8 bases line up with TRBD1. The CDR3 is made up of 14 amino acids. Germline V gene lookup returns CDR1 SEHNR and CDR2 FQNEAQ (reference sequence). With 5 bases clipped from V and 2 bases from J, the junction kept 5 bases outside the gene matches. The CDR3 region has the DNA TGTGCCAGCAGCCACCCGGACAGGGCCTACGAGCAGTACTTC. This encodes CASSHPDRAYEQYF.

In its sample, this clonotype was seen a few times. The chain has TRBV7-3 and TRBJ2-3; no clear D gene. There are 14 residues in the CDR3. V dropped 0 bases and J dropped 6 bases, with 10 bases sitting between them. Germline assignment: CDR1 SGHTA and CDR2 FQGTGA. CDR3 sequence: CASSLTLFQDTQYF. The CDR3, as DNA: TGTGCCAGCAGCTTAACCCTCTTCCAGGATACGCAGTATTTT.

This clonotype occurred a few times. The chain is built from TRBV3-1 and TRBJ2-1, with a possible D match to TRBD1 (5 bases). The CDR3 is made up of 15 amino acids. CDR1 LGHDT and CDR2 YNNKEL come from the germline V gene (reference sequence). V was shortened by 3 bases and J by 6 bases, with 15 bases between the two germline ends. The CDR3 coding sequence is TGTGCCAGCAGCCAGGTGGCAGGGATTGCCAATGAGCAGTTCTTC. Protein sequence: CASSQVAGIANEQFF.

The chain carries TRBV5-6 and TRBJ2-7, with D tentatively TRBD2 (6 bases). Per the germline V gene, CDR1 is SGHDT and CDR2 is YYEEEE. V gave up 0 bases and J gave up 4 bases, with 8 bases separating them. The CDR3 length is 13 residues. The CDR3 DNA reads as TGTGCCAGCAGCTTGGGGACTAAGTACGAGCAGTACTTC. This translates into CASSLGTKYEQYF.

The sample holds a few counts of this clonotype. The chain uses TRBV19 and TRBJ1-1, with a tentative D call TRBD1 (5 bases). Per the germline V gene, CDR1 is LNHDA and CDR2 is SQIVND (reference sequence). This CDR3 comprises 14 residues. V lost 7 bases to trimming and J lost 5 bases, with 17 bases between them. As DNA, the CDR3 is TGTGCCAGTAACCTGGGACGTTGGAGTACTGAAGCTTTCTTT. Translating gives CASNLGRWSTEAFF.

This clonotype has at least ten counts. The rearrangement links TRBV20-1 to TRBJ1-2; the D is unclear. Trimming took 1 base from V and 1 from J, leaving 1 base between them. CDR1 is DFQATT and CDR2 is SNEGSKA in the germline V gene (reference sequence). This CDR3 contains 11 residues. The CDR3 nucleotides are TGCAGTGCTAGAGTTAACTATGGCTACACCTTC. Protein: CSARVNYGYTF.

The J gene is TRBJ1-1, the V gene TRBV12-3 or TRBV12-4; D remains ambiguous. V lost 7 bases and J lost 3, with 12 bases in between. This CDR3 is 13 amino acids long. CDR3 nucleotides: TGTGCCAGCAACATAAACCGGGACACTGAAGCTTTCTTT. The encoded protein is CASNINRDTEAFF.

The chain is built from TRBV20-1 and TRBJ1-2; D perhaps matches TRBD1 (5 bases). Germline V gene lookup returns CDR1 DFQATT and CDR2 SNEGSKA (reference sequence). This CDR3 region has 14 residues. The V and J ends lost 6 bases and 1 base respectively, with 15 bases between them. CDR3 DNA sequence: TGCAGTGCCCGGGGAGGGGTGGTTAACTATGGCTACACCTTC. Its translation is CSARGGVVNYGYTF.

The J gene is TRBJ2-5, the V gene TRBV18; tentatively, D is TRBD2 (5 bases). The CDR3 is made up of 15 amino acids. With 2 bases removed from V and 5 bases from J, the gap between germline ends came to 15 bases. Germline values: CDR1 KGHSH, CDR2 LQKENI. CDR3 region: CASSPSQQRGETQYF. The DNA of the CDR3 is TGTGCCAGCTCACCATCCCAGCAACGCGGGGAGACCCAGTACTTC.